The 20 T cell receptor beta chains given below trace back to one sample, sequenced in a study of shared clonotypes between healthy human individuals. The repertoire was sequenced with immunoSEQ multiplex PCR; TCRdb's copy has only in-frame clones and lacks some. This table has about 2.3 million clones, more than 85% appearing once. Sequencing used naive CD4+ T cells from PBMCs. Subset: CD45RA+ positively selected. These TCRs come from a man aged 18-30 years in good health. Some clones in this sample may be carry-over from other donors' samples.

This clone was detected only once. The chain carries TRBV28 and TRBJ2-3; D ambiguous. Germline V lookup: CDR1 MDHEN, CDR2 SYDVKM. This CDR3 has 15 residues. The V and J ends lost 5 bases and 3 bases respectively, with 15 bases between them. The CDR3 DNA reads TGTGCCAGCAGTCGCGGTAGGCCCTGGACAGATACGCAGTATTTT. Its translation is CASSRGRPWTDTQYF.

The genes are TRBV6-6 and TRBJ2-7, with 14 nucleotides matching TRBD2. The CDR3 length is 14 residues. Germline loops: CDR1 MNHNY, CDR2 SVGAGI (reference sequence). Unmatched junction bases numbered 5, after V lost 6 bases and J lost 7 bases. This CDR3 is CASSHGLAGGEQYF. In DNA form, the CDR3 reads TGTGCCAGCAGCCACGGACTAGCGGGAGGTGAGCAGTACTTC.

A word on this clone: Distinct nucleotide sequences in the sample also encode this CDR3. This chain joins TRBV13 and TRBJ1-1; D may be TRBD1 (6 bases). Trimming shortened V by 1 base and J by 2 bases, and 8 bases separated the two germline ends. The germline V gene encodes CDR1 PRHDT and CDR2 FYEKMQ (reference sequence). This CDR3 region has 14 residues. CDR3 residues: CASSLDRENTEAFF. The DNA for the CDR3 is TGTGCCAGCAGCTTAGACAGGGAAAACACTGAAGCTTTCTTT.

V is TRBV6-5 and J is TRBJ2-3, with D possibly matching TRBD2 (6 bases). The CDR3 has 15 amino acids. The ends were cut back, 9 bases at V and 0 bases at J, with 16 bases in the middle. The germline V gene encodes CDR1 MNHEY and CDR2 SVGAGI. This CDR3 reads CASRPSVASTDTQYF. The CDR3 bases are TGTGCCAGTAGACCTAGCGTTGCTAGCACAGATACGCAGTATTTT.

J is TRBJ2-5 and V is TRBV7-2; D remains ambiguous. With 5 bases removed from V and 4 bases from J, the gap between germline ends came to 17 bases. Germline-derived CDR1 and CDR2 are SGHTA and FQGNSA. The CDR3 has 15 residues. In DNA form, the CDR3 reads TGTGCCAGCAGCCCTGTTGGTCATCCGACAGAGACCCAGTACTTC. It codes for CASSPVGHPTETQYF. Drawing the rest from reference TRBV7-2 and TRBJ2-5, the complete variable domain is GAGVSQSPSNKVTEKGKDVELRCDPISGHTALYWYRQSLGQGLEFLIYFQGNSAPDKSGLPSDRFSAERTGGSVSTLTIQRTQQEDSAVYLCASSPVGHPTETQYFGPGTRLLVL.

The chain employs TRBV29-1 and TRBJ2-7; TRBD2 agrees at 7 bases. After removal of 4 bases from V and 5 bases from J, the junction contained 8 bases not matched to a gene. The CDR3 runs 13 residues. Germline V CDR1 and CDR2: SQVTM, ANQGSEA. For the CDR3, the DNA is TGCAGCGTTGCCCTGGCGGGAGTTGACGAGCAGTACTTC. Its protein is CSVALAGVDEQYF.

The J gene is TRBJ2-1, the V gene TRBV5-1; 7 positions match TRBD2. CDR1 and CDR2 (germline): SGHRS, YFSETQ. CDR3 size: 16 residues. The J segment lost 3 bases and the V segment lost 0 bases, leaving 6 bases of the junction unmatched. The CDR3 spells CASSLADSGYYNEQFF. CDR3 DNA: TGCGCCAGCAGCTTGGCCGATAGCGGGTACTACAATGAGCAGTTCTTC. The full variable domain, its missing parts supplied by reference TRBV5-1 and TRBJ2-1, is KAGVTQTPRYLIKTRGQQVTLSCSPISGHRSVSWYQQTPGQGLQFLFEYFSETQRNKGNFPGRFSGRQFSNSRSEMNVSTLELGDSALYLCASSLADSGYYNEQFFGPGTRLTVL.

For the CDR3, the DNA is TGTGCCAGCAGGGACAGGGTGGGCTACGAGCAGTACTTC. Protein product: CASRDRVGYEQYF. This sequence joins TRBV6-6 and TRBJ2-7, with 8 nucleotides matching TRBD1. J was trimmed by 3 bases and V by 6 bases; bases with no gene match: 4. The germline V gene encodes CDR1 MNHNY and CDR2 SVGAGI (reference sequence). The CDR3 covers 13 residues.

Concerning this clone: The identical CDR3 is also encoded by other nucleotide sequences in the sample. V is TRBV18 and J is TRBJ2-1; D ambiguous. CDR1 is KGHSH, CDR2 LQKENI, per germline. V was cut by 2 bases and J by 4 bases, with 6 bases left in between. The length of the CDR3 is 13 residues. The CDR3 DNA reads TGTGCCAGCTCACCATCTACGTACAATGAGCAGTTCTTC. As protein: CASSPSTYNEQFF.

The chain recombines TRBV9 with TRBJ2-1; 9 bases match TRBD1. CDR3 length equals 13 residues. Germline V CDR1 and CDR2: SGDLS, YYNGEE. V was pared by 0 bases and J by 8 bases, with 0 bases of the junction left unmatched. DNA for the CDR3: TGTGCCAGCAGCGTAGGGACAGGGGATGAGCAGTTCTTC. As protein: CASSVGTGDEQFF.

The CDR3: CASSAGTGGGEQYF. As DNA, the CDR3 is TGTGCCAGCAGCGCCGGGACAGGGGGCGGGGAGCAGTACTTC. The rearrangement links TRBV11-3 to TRBJ2-7; 12 bases line up with TRBD1. Germline CDR1 reads SGHNT; CDR2 reads YENEEA. V dropped 5 bases and J dropped 7; count of bases not matched to a gene: 6. The CDR3 is 14 residues long.

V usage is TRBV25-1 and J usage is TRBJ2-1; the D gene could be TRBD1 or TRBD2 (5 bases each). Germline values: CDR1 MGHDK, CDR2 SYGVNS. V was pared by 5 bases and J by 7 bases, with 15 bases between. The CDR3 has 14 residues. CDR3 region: CASSNPGPKNEQFF. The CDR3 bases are TGTGCCAGCAGTAATCCGGGGCCCAAGAATGAGCAGTTCTTC.

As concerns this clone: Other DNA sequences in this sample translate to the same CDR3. CDR3 loop: CASSFRGTEAFF. Written as DNA, the CDR3 is TGTGCCAGCAGTTTCCGGGGCACTGAAGCTTTCTTT. The chain is built from TRBV28 and TRBJ1-1; no clear D gene. Germline loops: CDR1 MDHEN, CDR2 SYDVKM. The CDR3 totals 12 residues. Trimming removed 3 bases from V and 4 bases from J, with 6 bases in between.

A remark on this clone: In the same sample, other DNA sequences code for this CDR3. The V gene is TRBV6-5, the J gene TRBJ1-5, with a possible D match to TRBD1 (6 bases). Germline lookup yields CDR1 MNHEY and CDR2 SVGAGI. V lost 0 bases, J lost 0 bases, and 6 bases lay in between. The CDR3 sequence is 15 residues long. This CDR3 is CASSYSGGSNQPQHF. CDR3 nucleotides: TGTGCCAGCAGTTACTCAGGGGGTAGCAATCAGCCCCAGCATTTT.

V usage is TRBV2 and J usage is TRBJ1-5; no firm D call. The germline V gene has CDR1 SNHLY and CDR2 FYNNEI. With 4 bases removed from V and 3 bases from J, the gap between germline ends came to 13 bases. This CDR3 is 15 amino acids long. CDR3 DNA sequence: TGTGCCAGCAGTGGGGCCCCGGGCCACAATCAGCCCCAGCATTTT. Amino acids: CASSGAPGHNQPQHF.

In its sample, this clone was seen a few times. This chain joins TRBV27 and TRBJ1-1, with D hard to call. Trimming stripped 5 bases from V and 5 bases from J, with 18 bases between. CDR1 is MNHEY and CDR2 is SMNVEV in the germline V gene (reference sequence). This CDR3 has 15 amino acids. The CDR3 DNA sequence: TGTGCCAGCAGTCCATATTCAACAGTACCAACTGAAGCTTTCTTT. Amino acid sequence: CASSPYSTVPTEAFF.

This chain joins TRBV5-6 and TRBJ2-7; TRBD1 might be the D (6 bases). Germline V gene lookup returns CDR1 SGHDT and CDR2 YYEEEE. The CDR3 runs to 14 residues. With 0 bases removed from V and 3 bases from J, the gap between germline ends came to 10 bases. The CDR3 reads CASSLAHRVYEQYF. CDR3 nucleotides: TGTGCCAGCAGCTTGGCCCACAGGGTCTACGAGCAGTACTTC.

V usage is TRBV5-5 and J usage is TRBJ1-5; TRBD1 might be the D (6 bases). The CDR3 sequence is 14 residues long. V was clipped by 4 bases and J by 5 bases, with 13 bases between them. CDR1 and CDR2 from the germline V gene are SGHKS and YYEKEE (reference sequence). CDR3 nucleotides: TGTGCCAGCAGCCGAGGGACACAATATCAGCCCCAGCATTTT. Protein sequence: CASSRGTQYQPQHF.

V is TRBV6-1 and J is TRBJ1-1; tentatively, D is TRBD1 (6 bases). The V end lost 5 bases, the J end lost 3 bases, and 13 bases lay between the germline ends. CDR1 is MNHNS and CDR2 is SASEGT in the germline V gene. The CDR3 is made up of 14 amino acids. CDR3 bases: TGTGCCAGCAGTTCCATACAGGGTTACACTGAAGCTTTCTTT. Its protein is CASSSIQGYTEAFF.

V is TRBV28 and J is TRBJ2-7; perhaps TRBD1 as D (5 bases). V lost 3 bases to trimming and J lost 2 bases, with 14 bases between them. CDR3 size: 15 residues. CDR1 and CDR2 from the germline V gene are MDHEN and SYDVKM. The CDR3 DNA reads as TGTGCCAGCAGTTTTCCGGTGGGGCAGGCCTACGAGCAGTACTTC. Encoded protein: CASSFPVGQAYEQYF. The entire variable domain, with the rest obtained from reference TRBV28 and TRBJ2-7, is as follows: DVKVTQSSRYLVKRTGEKVFLECVQDMDHENMFWYRQDPGLGLRLIYFSYDVKMKEKGDIPEGYSVSREKKERFSLILESASTNQTSMYLCASSFPVGQAYEQYFGPGTRLTVT.